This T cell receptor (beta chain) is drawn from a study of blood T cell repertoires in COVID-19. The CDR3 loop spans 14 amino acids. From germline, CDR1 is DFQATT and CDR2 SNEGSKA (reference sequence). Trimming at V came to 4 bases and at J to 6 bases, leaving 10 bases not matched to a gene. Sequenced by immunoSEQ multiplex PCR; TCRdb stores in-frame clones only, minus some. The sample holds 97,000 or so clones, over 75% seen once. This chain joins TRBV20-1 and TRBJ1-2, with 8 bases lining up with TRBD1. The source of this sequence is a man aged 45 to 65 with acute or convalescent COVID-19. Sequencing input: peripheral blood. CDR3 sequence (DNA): TGCAGTGCTATTGACAGGGGAGAGTTCCATGGCTACACCTTC. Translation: CSAIDRGEFHGYTF.